Presented here are 25 T cell receptor beta chains from one specimen sequenced in a study of vaccination and CD4 T cells after COVID-19. CD4+ T cells that had been cultured provided DNA sequenced with the Oncomine TCR Beta short-read assay. TCRdb re-derived calls from the PCR reads in MiXCR, one entry per CDR3 protein. Here the sample spans roughly 3,800 distinct CDR3 sequences, over 15% being singletons. Treatment given: roughly 11-day PBMC culture with coronavirus spike peptide pools or control peptides (ViraFEST assay). For these TCRs, the target antigens are not known. The sequenced sample was CD4+ T cells from blood, cultured in vitro. These receptors all come from a human donor who had recovered from COVID-19.

The chain joins TRBV2 to TRBJ2-7, with 8 bases that match TRBD2. The V and J ends lost 7 bases and 6 bases, in that order; junction bases with no gene match: 8. CDR3 length equals 13 residues. The germline V gene has CDR1 SNHLY and CDR2 FYNNEI. The CDR3 sequence: CASTRDGGGEQYF. CDR3 in DNA: TGTGCCAGCACCCGGGACGGGGGGGGCGAGCAGTACTTC.

V gene TRBV27 combines with J gene TRBJ2-1; TRBD2 matches at 8 bases. CDR3 length: 17 residues. CDR1 is MNHEY and CDR2 is SMNVEV in the germline V gene (reference sequence). The V and J ends lost 4 bases and 4 bases, in that order; junction bases with no gene match: 12. The CDR3 spells CASSSSPLQRGYNEQFF. The CDR3 DNA reads as TGTGCCAGCAGTTCCTCCCCCCTTCAGCGGGGGTACAATGAGCAGTTCTTC.

This clonotype has a handful of counts. The chain combines TRBV7-9 with TRBJ1-5; TRBD1 is a possible D gene (5 bases). Per germline, CDR1 SEHNR and CDR2 FQNEAQ (reference sequence). CDR3 length: 13 amino acids. V lost 6 bases to trimming and J lost 9 bases, with 15 bases between them. The CDR3 loop is CASSPTVSGPQHF. For the CDR3, the DNA is TGTGCCAGCAGTCCGACAGTCTCCGGGCCCCAGCATTTT.

The chain employs TRBV12-3 or TRBV12-4 and TRBJ1-1; D gene ambiguous. CDR3 length: 13 residues. Trimming removed 6 bases from V and 8 bases from J, with 16 bases in between. Here the CDR3 reads CASSILMGSEAFF. The CDR3 DNA follows: TGTGCCAGCAGCATCTTAATGGGGTCGGAAGCTTTCTTT.

This clonotype has only a few counts. V usage is TRBV25-1 and J usage is TRBJ1-6; D gene ambiguous. The length of the CDR3 is 15 residues. V gave up 1 base and J gave up 5 bases, with 9 bases separating them. Germline V gene data show CDR1 as MGHDK and CDR2 as SYGVNS. The chain's CDR3 is CASSEFKGDNSPLHF. The CDR3 DNA is TGTGCCAGCAGTGAATTTAAGGGTGATAATTCACCCCTCCACTTT.

This clonotype is labeled medium-sized. The chain employs TRBV6-1 and TRBJ2-7; 12 nucleotides match TRBD2. The CDR3 loop spans 15 amino acids. CDR1 MNHNS and CDR2 SASEGT come from the germline V gene. J lost 4 bases, V lost 7 bases, and 8 bases had no gene match. CDR3 in DNA: TGTGCCAGCACCAGACCCACTAGCGGGGGGTACGAGCAGTACTTC. Encoded protein: CASTRPTSGGYEQYF.

This clonotype occurred a few times. The CDR3 region has the DNA TGTGCCAGCACCACACGGGACGGGGGGCGGTGGACTGAAGCTTTCTTT. Protein: CASTTRDGGRWTEAFF. The chain recombines TRBV7-9 with TRBJ1-1; a weak D match, TRBD1 (6 bases). This CDR3 has 16 residues. The germline CDR1 and CDR2 sequences are SEHNR and FQNEAQ (reference sequence). With 7 bases removed from V and 5 bases from J, the gap between germline ends came to 23 bases.

V gene TRBV2 combines with J gene TRBJ2-6, with 8 bases lining up with TRBD1. The CDR3 consists of 17 residues. Germline V gene sequence: CDR1 SNHLY, CDR2 FYNNEI. With V trimmed by 4 bases and J by 4 bases, 9 bases remained unmatched. The CDR3 protein is CASSGGQGQWGANVLTF. CDR3 DNA: TGTGCCAGCAGTGGCGGACAGGGCCAATGGGGGGCCAACGTCCTGACTTTC.

This clonotype was seen a handful of times. The chain combines TRBV6-2 or TRBV6-3 with TRBJ1-1, with D perhaps TRBD1 (5 bases). V shed 8 bases and J shed 5 bases, with 18 bases lying between them. CDR1 MNHEY and CDR2 SVGEGT come from the germline V gene. This CDR3 is built from 14 residues. CDR3 sequence reads: CASRAGDLNTEAFF. CDR3 coding DNA: TGTGCCAGCCGTGCGGGGGATTTAAATACTGAAGCTTTCTTT.

The V and J genes are TRBV1 and TRBJ2-5; TRBD2 is the table's D call and was not checked against the DNA. TRBV1 is a listed pseudogene. The CDR3 covers 17 residues. The CDR3 region is CTSSQDRLAGRRGTQYF. CDR3 sequence (DNA): TGCACCAGCAGCCAAGATCGGCTAGCGGGACGTAGGGGGACCCAGTACTTC.

V and J are TRBV18 and TRBJ2-5; the D gene is possibly TRBD2 (5 bases). CDR3 length: 14 residues. The ends were cut back, 6 bases at V and 0 bases at J, with 11 bases in the middle. CDR1 KGHSH and CDR2 LQKENI come from the germline V gene. In DNA form, the CDR3 reads TGTGCCAGCTCCGGCGCGGGCCACCAAGAGACCCAGTACTTC. Protein: CASSGAGHQETQYF. Together with reference TRBV18 and TRBJ2-5, the CDR3 gives the full variable domain: NAGVMQNPRHLVRRRGQEARLRCSPMKGHSHVYWYRQLPEEGLKFMVYLQKENIIDESGMPKERFSAEFPKEGPSILRIQQVVRGDSAAYFCASSGAGHQETQYFGPGTRLLVL.

This clonotype qualifies as medium-sized. This chain uses TRBV20-1 with TRBJ1-4; D ambiguous. This CDR3 spans 14 amino acids. The V gene's germline CDR1 is DFQATT and CDR2 SNEGSKA (reference sequence). The V gene lost 5 bases and the J gene lost 6 bases, with 16 bases spanning the gap. The CDR3 spells CSALVSPNYEKLFF. The CDR3 DNA reads TGCAGTGCTCTAGTCTCTCCTAACTATGAAAAACTGTTTTTT.

The table lists this clonotype with a count of one. Its ends do not fully match the called genes, so a read error is possible. The rearrangement uses TRBV29-1 and TRBJ2-1; D is possibly TRBD1 (6 bases). The CDR3 sequence is 12 residues long. Germline lookup yields CDR1 SQVTM and CDR2 ANQGSEA. This CDR3 is CSVGRQVSKVLF. The CDR3 DNA reads TGCAGCGTTGGGCGACAGGTAAGCAAGGTACTCTTC.

There are a few counts of this clonotype. This chain joins TRBV29-1 and TRBJ1-2, with TRBD1 matching over 7 bases. Germline CDR1 reads SQVTM; CDR2 reads ANQGSEA. The V segment lost 3 bases and the J segment 7 bases; nucleotides outside the gene matches: 14. This CDR3 has 15 residues. This CDR3 reads CSVEGQHAPGGGYTF. The DNA of the CDR3 is TGCAGCGTTGAGGGACAGCATGCCCCAGGAGGTGGCTACACCTTC.

By sample fraction, this clonotype is medium-sized. V and J are TRBV20-1 and TRBJ1-2; D remains unclear. V was shortened by 5 bases and J by 8 bases, with 18 bases between the two germline ends. The germline CDR1 and CDR2 sequences are DFQATT and SNEGSKA (reference sequence). The CDR3 runs to 13 residues. CDR3 sequence reads: CSAGTAASSGYTF. The CDR3 region has the DNA TGCAGTGCTGGAACTGCAGCGTCAAGCGGCTACACCTTC.

A few counts support this clonotype. This sequence joins TRBV3-1 and TRBJ2-7, with TRBD2 as a possible D gene (5 bases). This CDR3 is 13 amino acids long. Germline assignment: CDR1 LGHDT and CDR2 YNNKEL (reference sequence). Trimming stripped 3 bases from V and 2 bases from J, with 8 bases between. CDR3: CASSQYGTYEQYF. In DNA, the CDR3 is TGTGCCAGCAGCCAGTACGGGACCTACGAGCAGTACTTC.

CDR3: CAGGQGTNYEQYF. In DNA form, the CDR3 reads TGTGCCGGAGGACAGGGGACAAACTACGAGCAGTACTTC. V and J are TRBV30 and TRBJ2-7; 9 positions match TRBD1. Per the germline V gene, CDR1 is GTSNPN and CDR2 is SVGIG (reference sequence). V was clipped by 8 bases and J by 3 bases; unmatched bases: 8. This CDR3 has 13 residues.

V and J are TRBV5-8 and TRBJ1-6; D might be TRBD1 (5 bases). V was cut by 1 base and J by 6 bases, with 14 bases left in between. CDR1 and CDR2 (germline): SGHTS, YDEGEE. The CDR3 is 16 residues long. The CDR3: CASSLTGASRNSPLHF. The DNA of the CDR3 is TGTGCCAGCAGCTTGACAGGTGCATCCCGTAATTCACCCCTCCACTTT. Full variable domain (outside the CDR3, taken from reference TRBV5-8 and TRBJ1-6): EAGVTQSPTHLIKTRGQQATLRCSPISGHTSVYWYQQALGLGLQFLLWYDEGEERNRGNFPPRFSGRQFPNYSSELNVNALELEDSALYLCASSLTGASRNSPLHFGNGTRLTVT.

The chain uses TRBV9 and TRBJ2-3; D uncertain. CDR1 is SGDLS, CDR2 YYNGEE, per germline. This CDR3 is built from 16 residues. V shed 0 bases and J shed 0 bases, with 11 bases lying between them. The CDR3 region is CASSVGVSDSTDTQYF. CDR3 nucleotide sequence: TGTGCCAGCAGCGTAGGGGTCAGCGATAGCACAGATACGCAGTATTTT.

This clonotype was seen only a few times. This rearrangement joins TRBV6-2 or TRBV6-3 to TRBJ2-5; 7 positions match TRBD2. CDR3 length: 16 residues. V was clipped by 6 bases and J by 5 bases; unmatched bases: 15. CDR1 and CDR2 from the germline V gene are MNHEY and SVGEGT. The DNA for the CDR3 is TGTGCCAGCAGCCTACCAGCGGGGTACGCAAGGGAGACCCAGTACTTC. Its translation: CASSLPAGYARETQYF.

By share of the sample, this clonotype is large. The rearrangement joins TRBV7-9 to TRBJ2-5, with 7 bases fitting TRBD2. Germline V gene data show CDR1 as SEHNR and CDR2 as FQNEAQ (reference sequence). The CDR3 is made up of 15 amino acids. J lost 1 base, V lost 1 base, and 3 bases had no gene match. CDR3 protein: CASSLGGGPQETQYF. CDR3 in DNA: TGTGCCAGCAGCTTAGGCGGGGGACCCCAAGAGACCCAGTACTTC. The variable domain in full, with the rest retrieved from reference TRBV7-9 and TRBJ2-5, is DTGVSQNPRHKITKRGQNVTFRCDPISEHNRLYWYRQTLGQGPEFLTYFQNEAQLEKSRLLSDRFSAERPKGSFSTLEIQRTEQGDSAMYLCASSLGGGPQETQYFGPGTRLLVL.

The chain links TRBV6-1 to TRBJ1-5; the D gene is possibly TRBD1 (5 bases). Trimming stripped 5 bases from V and 9 bases from J, with 17 bases between. Germline V gives CDR1 MNHNS, CDR2 SASEGT. The CDR3 spans 14 residues. The CDR3 loop is CASSPRGNQGPQHF. CDR3 DNA sequence: TGTGCCAGCAGTCCGCGGGGTAATCAGGGGCCCCAGCATTTT.

This clonotype showed up just a few times. This chain uses TRBV6-1 with TRBJ2-7; TRBD1 aligns across 8 bases. Germline V gene data show CDR1 as MNHNS and CDR2 as SASEGT. The CDR3 extends over 15 amino acids. V trimming: 6 bases; J trimming: 3 bases; junction bases outside the gene matches: 10. CDR3 coding DNA: TGTGCCAGCAGCGTTGGGCAGGGGGCCTACTACGAGCAGTACTTC. It codes for CASSVGQGAYYEQYF.

The chain recombines TRBV30 with TRBJ2-1; tentatively, D is TRBD2 (7 bases). This CDR3 spans 16 amino acids. Germline-derived CDR1 and CDR2 are GTSNPN and SVGIG (reference sequence). Trimming pared 2 bases from V and 9 bases from J, leaving 23 bases between. The CDR3 nucleotides are TGTGCCTGGAGTCATCGTTCGGGGGGCATGCATGGTGAGCAGTTCTTC. Its translation: CAWSHRSGGMHGEQFF.

This clonotype was observed a few times. J is TRBJ1-2 and V is TRBV6-1; D not resolved. Germline CDR1 and CDR2: MNHNS and SASEGT. With 7 bases removed from V and 2 bases from J, the gap between germline ends came to 29 bases. The CDR3 runs 19 residues. The CDR3 region has the DNA TGTGCCAGCAATACCTTACGGCCGGAGAAAGGAGAGAGAAACTATGGCTACACCTTC. Its translation: CASNTLRPEKGERNYGYTF.